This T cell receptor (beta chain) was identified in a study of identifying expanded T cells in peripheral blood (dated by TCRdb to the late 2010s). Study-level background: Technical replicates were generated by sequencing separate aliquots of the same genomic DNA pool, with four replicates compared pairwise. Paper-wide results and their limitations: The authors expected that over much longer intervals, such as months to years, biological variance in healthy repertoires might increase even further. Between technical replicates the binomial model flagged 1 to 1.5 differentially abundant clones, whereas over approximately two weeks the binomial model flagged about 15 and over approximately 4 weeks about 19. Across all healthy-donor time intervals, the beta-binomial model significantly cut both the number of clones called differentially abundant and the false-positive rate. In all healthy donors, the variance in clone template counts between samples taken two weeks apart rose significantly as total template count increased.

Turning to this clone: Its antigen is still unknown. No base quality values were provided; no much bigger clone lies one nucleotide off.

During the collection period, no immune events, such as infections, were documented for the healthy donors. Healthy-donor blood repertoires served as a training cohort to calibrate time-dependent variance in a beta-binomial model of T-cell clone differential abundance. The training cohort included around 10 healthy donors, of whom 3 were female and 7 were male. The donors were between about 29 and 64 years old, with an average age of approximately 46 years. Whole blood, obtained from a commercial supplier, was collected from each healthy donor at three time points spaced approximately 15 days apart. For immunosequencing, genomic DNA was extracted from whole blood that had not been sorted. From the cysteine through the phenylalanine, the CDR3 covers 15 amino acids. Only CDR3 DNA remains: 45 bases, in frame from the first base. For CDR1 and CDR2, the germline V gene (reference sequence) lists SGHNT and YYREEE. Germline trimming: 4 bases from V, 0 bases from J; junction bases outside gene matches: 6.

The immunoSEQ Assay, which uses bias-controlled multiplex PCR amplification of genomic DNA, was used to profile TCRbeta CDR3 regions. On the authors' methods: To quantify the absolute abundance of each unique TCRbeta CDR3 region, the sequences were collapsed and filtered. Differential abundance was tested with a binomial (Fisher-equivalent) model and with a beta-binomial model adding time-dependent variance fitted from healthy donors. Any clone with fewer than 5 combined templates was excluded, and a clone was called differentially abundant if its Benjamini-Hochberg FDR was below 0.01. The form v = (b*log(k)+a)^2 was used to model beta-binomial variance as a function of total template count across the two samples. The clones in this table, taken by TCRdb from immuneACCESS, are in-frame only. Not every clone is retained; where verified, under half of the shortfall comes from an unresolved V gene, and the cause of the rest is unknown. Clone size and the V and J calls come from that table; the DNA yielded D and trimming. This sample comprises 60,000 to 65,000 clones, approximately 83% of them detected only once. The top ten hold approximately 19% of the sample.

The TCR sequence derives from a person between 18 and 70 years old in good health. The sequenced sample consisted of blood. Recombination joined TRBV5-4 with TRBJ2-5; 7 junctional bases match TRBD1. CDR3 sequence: CASSDGTDHQETQYF. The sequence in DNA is TGTGCCAGCAGCGACGGGACAGACCACCAAGAGACCCAGTACTTC.